This TCR beta chain was sequenced during a study of T cells in Graves' hyperthyroidism and ophthalmopathy. Across the whole study: Any treatment followed the collection of peripheral blood at initial diagnosis.

V lost 3 bases to trimming and J lost 3 bases; unmatched junction nucleotides: 5. CDR3 length: 15 residues. Germline V lookup: CDR1 SGDLS, CDR2 YYNGEE. Template material for amplifying TCR beta CDR3 regions consisted of RNA transcripts. The HTBI primer set served for first-round RT-PCR of the TCR CDR3. Via MiXCR, TCRdb re-called the multiplex PCR reads, giving one row per CDR3 protein. The sample contains fewer than 400,000 distinct CDR3 sequences, roughly 25% of which appear only once. Each patient was aged 18 to 65 and had newly diagnosed hyperthyroidism of under 2 months' duration. The authors took PBMCs from 8 to 10 ml fresh peripheral blood.

The chain uses TRBV9 and TRBJ2-1, with 8 nucleotides matching TRBD2. This clonotype was sampled from a man aged 50 or older with Graves' hyperthyroidism. Sequencing used blood. In DNA form, the CDR3 reads TGTGCCAGCAGCGCAGCGGGAGAGCTCTACAATGAGCAGTTCTTC. It encodes CASSAAGELYNEQFF.